The clone carrying this TCR beta chain was seen repeatedly, ten times or more. TCR beta CDR3 region amplification was performed from RNA transcripts. With the HTBI primer set, the TCR CDR3 went through a first round of RT-PCR. In TCRdb, the multiplex PCR reads were re-called with MiXCR into one record per CDR3 protein. The table shows about 380,000 distinct CDR3 sequences, with approximately 15% occurring only once. These data originate in a study of T cells in Graves' hyperthyroidism and ophthalmopathy. The sequence came from a woman aged 60 to 75 with Graves' hyperthyroidism. The material sequenced was blood.

CDR3: CASSQVSGEDTQYF. The CDR3 DNA is TGTGCCAGCAGCCAAGTTTCAGGGGAAGATACGCAGTATTTT. The rearrangement joins TRBV3-1 to TRBJ2-3; D perhaps matches TRBD1 (6 bases). The V end lost 1 base, the J end lost 5 bases, and 10 bases lay between the germline ends. CDR1 is LGHDT and CDR2 is YNNKEL in the germline V gene (reference sequence). This CDR3 spans 14 amino acids.